These 32 T cell receptor beta chains were all obtained from the same sample, sequenced in a study of T cell changes during pregnancy in multiple sclerosis. Clones were sequenced by immunoSEQ multiplex PCR, and TCRdb holds only the in-frame ones, with some missing. The sample has 35,000 to 40,000 clones; around 89% are singletons. Sequenced here: CD8+ T cells from peripheral blood mononuclear cells, sampled in the third trimester of pregnancy. Every receptor here comes from a female donor with multiple sclerosis, enrolled in a pregnancy study.

This clone was observed once. The chain is built from TRBV7-8 and TRBJ2-1; 9 bases match TRBD2. Germline V gene lookup returns CDR1 SGHVS and CDR2 FQNEAQ. This CDR3 region has 16 residues. The ends lost 5 bases at V and 4 bases at J; junction bases unmatched: 9. The CDR3 DNA is TGTGCCAGCAGCGGACGGGCTAGCGGGGCGTACAATGAGCAGTTCTTC. This translates into CASSGRASGAYNEQFF.

The rearrangement uses TRBV6-6 and TRBJ2-1, with D unresolved. This CDR3 comprises 14 residues. The germline gives CDR1 MNHNY, CDR2 SVGAGI (reference sequence). Between the trimmed V and J ends, which lost 2 bases and 3 bases, there was a span of 8 bases. The CDR3 nucleotides read TGTGCCAGCAGTTACGTCGCAGACTACAATGAGCAGTTCTTC. This sequence encodes CASSYVADYNEQFF.

This sequence joins TRBV27 and TRBJ1-5, with TRBD1 matching 7 bases. The J segment lost 1 base and the V segment lost 8 bases, leaving 5 bases of the junction unmatched. Looked up from germline, CDR1 is MNHEY and CDR2 is SMNVEV (reference sequence). The CDR3 has 14 residues. CDR3 nucleotide sequence: TGTGCCAGCCGATCAGGGGGAAGCAATCAGCCCCAGCATTTT. Protein sequence: CASRSGGSNQPQHF.

This clone was recorded once. This chain links TRBV16 with TRBJ1-6; the match to TRBD1 covers 7 bases. Germline V CDR1 and CDR2: KGHSY, FQNENV. CDR3 size: 15 residues. Trimming cost V 4 bases and J 5 bases; bases outside gene matches: 5. CDR3 sequence (DNA): TGTGCCAGCAGCCCCCGGGACAGCAATAATTCACCCCTCCACTTT. It yields the protein CASSPRDSNNSPLHF.

The genes are TRBV19 and TRBJ1-5, with 7 nucleotides matching TRBD1. V shed 9 bases and J 5 bases; nucleotides not matched to a gene: 10. There are 14 residues in the CDR3. The germline V gene has CDR1 LNHDA and CDR2 SQIVND (reference sequence). CDR3 residues: CASMRRDRYQPQHF. The DNA of the CDR3 is TGTGCCAGCATGAGGAGGGACAGATATCAGCCCCAGCATTTT.

This chain uses TRBV5-1 with TRBJ1-1; 8 bases align to TRBD1. Germline loops: CDR1 SGHRS, CDR2 YFSETQ. The CDR3 spans 13 residues. V shed 5 bases and J 5 bases; nucleotides not matched to a gene: 5. In DNA, the CDR3 is TGCGCCAGCAGTCACCAGGGGGCGACTGAAGCTTTCTTT. This gives the protein CASSHQGATEAFF.

The chain carries TRBV6-5 and TRBJ1-1, with TRBD1 as a possible D gene (5 bases). This CDR3 region has 14 residues. With 4 bases removed from V and 5 bases from J, the gap between germline ends came to 14 bases. Germline V gene data show CDR1 as MNHEY and CDR2 as SVGAGI. CDR3 sequence: CASSWGEEVTEAFF. For the CDR3, the DNA is TGTGCCAGCAGTTGGGGGGAGGAGGTGACTGAAGCTTTCTTT.

This chain joins TRBV9 and TRBJ1-1; no reliable D call. The CDR3 totals 13 residues. Per germline, CDR1 SGDLS and CDR2 YYNGEE. The germline V and J ends were trimmed by 0 bases and 4 bases, with 7 bases remaining between them. The CDR3 DNA reads TGTGCCAGCAGCGTAGGAGGTCCCACTGAAGCTTTCTTT. This translates into CASSVGGPTEAFF.

The chain is built from TRBV4-2 and TRBJ1-3, with D unresolved. This CDR3 contains 15 residues. Germline CDR1 is LGHNA and CDR2 is YNFKEQ. V lost 3 bases to trimming and J lost 0 bases, with 9 bases between them. In DNA, the CDR3 is TGTGCCAGCAGCCACCTATTCGGCTCTGGAAACACCATATATTTT. It encodes CASSHLFGSGNTIYF.

The chain combines TRBV5-1 with TRBJ2-7, with 12 bases that match TRBD1. V lost 2 bases, J lost 7 bases, and 7 bases stayed unmatched. Germline CDR1 SGHRS, CDR2 YFSETQ. CDR3 length equals 15 residues. CDR3 sequence: CASSFSGQGAGEQYF. The CDR3 coding sequence is TGCGCCAGCAGCTTCTCGGGACAGGGGGCCGGTGAGCAGTACTTC. Using reference TRBV5-1 and TRBJ2-7 for the parts outside the CDR3, the full variable domain is KAGVTQTPRYLIKTRGQQVTLSCSPISGHRSVSWYQQTPGQGLQFLFEYFSETQRNKGNFPGRFSGRQFSNSRSEMNVSTLELGDSALYLCASSFSGQGAGEQYFGPGTRLTVT.

The V gene is TRBV5-6, the J gene TRBJ2-1; 10 bases agree with TRBD2. With V trimmed by 2 bases and J by 9 bases, 8 bases remained unmatched. This CDR3 contains 15 residues. The germline V gene has CDR1 SGHDT and CDR2 YYEEEE. Here the CDR3 reads CASSLEAGGPGEQFF. The CDR3 region has the DNA TGTGCCAGCAGCTTAGAAGCGGGGGGGCCCGGTGAGCAGTTCTTC.

This clone was counted a few times. The CDR3 DNA is TGTGCCAGCAGCCCGGGCACGGGAATGAGTGAGCAGTTCTTC. Encoded protein: CASSPGTGMSEQFF. The rearrangement links TRBV7-9 to TRBJ2-1, with D possibly TRBD2 on 5 matching bases. The V gene lost 5 bases and the J gene lost 9 bases, with 17 bases spanning the gap. There are 14 residues in the CDR3. CDR1 and CDR2 (germline): SEHNR, FQNEAQ (reference sequence).

About this clone itself: In the same sample, other DNA sequences code for this CDR3. V is TRBV4-1 and J is TRBJ2-7; D might be TRBD1 (5 bases). The germline CDR1 and CDR2 sequences are MGHRA and YSYEKL. The CDR3 consists of 14 residues. V lost 5 bases to trimming and J lost 2 bases, with 13 bases between them. The CDR3 nucleotides read TGCGCCAGCAGCTACGGACACGGCCCCTACGAGCAGTACTTC. This encodes CASSYGHGPYEQYF.

In its sample, this clone was seen a few times. The chain employs TRBV19 and TRBJ1-1; D unclear. This CDR3 has 12 residues. CDR1 is LNHDA, CDR2 SQIVND, per germline (reference sequence). V was trimmed by 3 bases and J by 11 bases, leaving 13 bases between them. CDR3 region: CASSISTAEAFF. DNA for the CDR3: TGTGCCAGTAGTATCTCAACAGCCGAGGCTTTCTTT.

The genes are TRBV15 and TRBJ2-7; 10 positions agree with TRBD1. The CDR3 loop spans 14 amino acids. V gave up 1 base and J gave up 3 bases; unmatched junction bases: 0. In germline, CDR1 is LNHNV, CDR2 YYDKDF (reference sequence). CDR3 DNA sequence: TGTGCCACCAGCAGAGGGACAGGGGGCTACGAGCAGTACTTC. Protein sequence: CATSRGTGGYEQYF.

The chain recombines TRBV19 with TRBJ1-1, with 9 bases lining up with TRBD1. There are 15 residues in the CDR3. Germline V gene lookup returns CDR1 LNHDA and CDR2 SQIVND (reference sequence). Germline trimming cut 6 bases from V and 5 bases from J; bases unmatched to any gene: 10. The CDR3 region has the DNA TGTGCCAGTAGCCTGACAGGGGGATCGGAGACTGAAGCTTTCTTT. Its translation: CASSLTGGSETEAFF. Full variable domain (missing parts from reference TRBV19 and TRBJ1-1): DGGITQSPKYLFRKEGQNVTLSCEQNLNHDAMYWYRQDPGQGLRLIYYSQIVNDFQKGDIAEGYSVSREKKESFPLTVTSAQKNPTAFYLCASSLTGGSETEAFFGQGTRLTVV.

The chain combines TRBV7-9 with TRBJ1-1; D is ambiguous. CDR3 size: 14 residues. CDR1 and CDR2 from the germline V gene are SEHNR and FQNEAQ (reference sequence). Deletions cut 5 bases from V and 0 bases from J, with 10 bases between. CDR3 sequence: CASSPVTVNTEAFF. CDR3 DNA sequence: TGTGCCAGCAGCCCTGTTACAGTGAACACTGAAGCTTTCTTT.

V is TRBV6-5 and J is TRBJ2-5, with D tentatively TRBD2 (6 bases). Germline V lookup: CDR1 MNHEY, CDR2 SVGAGI. The CDR3 is 15 residues long. The ends were cut back, 2 bases at V and 2 bases at J, with 12 bases in the middle. The CDR3 coding sequence is TGTGCCAGCAGTTACGCCGCGGGGTGGCAAGAGACCCAGTACTTC. It yields the protein CASSYAAGWQETQYF.

The rearrangement links TRBV5-1 to TRBJ2-1; tentatively, D is TRBD1 (6 bases). V shed 1 base and J shed 4 bases, with 12 bases lying between them. CDR1 and CDR2 from the germline V gene are SGHRS and YFSETQ. The CDR3 covers 15 residues. CDR3 amino acids: CASSLSSGVYNEQFF. The CDR3 nucleotides read TGCGCCAGCAGCTTGAGTTCAGGGGTGTACAATGAGCAGTTCTTC.

This chain connects TRBV30 to TRBJ2-4; a weak D match, TRBD1 (6 bases). The CDR3 spans 11 residues. The V and J ends lost 2 bases and 13 bases respectively, with 12 bases between them. Germline V gene sequence: CDR1 GTSNPN, CDR2 SVGIG (reference sequence). The CDR3 nucleotides read TGTGCCTGGAGTTGGCGACAGGCGCAGTACTTC. As protein: CAWSWRQAQYF. The whole variable domain, remainder taken from reference TRBV30 and TRBJ2-4, is SQTIHQWPATLVQPVGSPLSLECTVEGTSNPNLYWYRQAAGRGLQLLFYSVGIGQISSEVPQNLSASRPQDRQFILSSKKLLLSDSGFYLCAWSWRQAQYFGAGTRLSVL.

This clone was seen just once. The chain employs TRBV9 and TRBJ2-7; no firm D call. This CDR3 has 15 residues. Germline V gene data show CDR1 as SGDLS and CDR2 as YYNGEE. V was clipped by 3 bases and J by 2 bases, with 15 bases between them. For the CDR3, the DNA is TGTGCCAGCAGCGCAGGCTTGGGCCGGACCTACGAGCAGTACTTC. This gives the protein CASSAGLGRTYEQYF.

This clone was detected a few times. The chain employs TRBV27 and TRBJ1-4; 7 nucleotides match TRBD1. The CDR3 covers 12 residues. Germline trimming cut 5 bases from V and 10 bases from J; bases unmatched to any gene: 4. Germline V gives CDR1 MNHEY, CDR2 SMNVEV (reference sequence). The CDR3 protein is CASSVNRGKLFF. The CDR3, as DNA: TGTGCCAGCAGTGTAAACAGGGGAAAACTGTTTTTT. Full variable domain (remainder filled in from reference TRBV27 and TRBJ1-4): EAQVTQNPRYLITVTGKKLTVTCSQNMNHEYMSWYRQDPGLGLRQIYYSMNVEVTDKGDVPEGYKVSRKEKRNFPLILESPSPNQTSLYFCASSVNRGKLFFGSGTQLSVL.

The V call is TRBV13, the J call TRBJ1-2; the match to TRBD1 covers 7 bases. The CDR3 is 12 amino acids. Losses at the gene ends were 6 bases for V and 8 bases for J; bases not matched to a gene: 6. Germline CDR1 and CDR2: PRHDT and FYEKMQ (reference sequence). DNA for the CDR3: TGTGCCAGCAGACGGGACAGCGTGGGCTACACCTTC. It yields the protein CASRRDSVGYTF. Full variable domain (remainder filled in from reference TRBV13 and TRBJ1-2): AAGVIQSPRHLIKEKRETATLKCYPIPRHDTVYWYQQGPGQDPQFLISFYEKMQSDKGSIPDRFSAQQFSDYHSELNMSSLELGDSALYFCASRRDSVGYTFGSGTRLTVV.

Concerning this clone itself: The sample has other DNA sequences that encode this CDR3 too. The chain joins TRBV9 to TRBJ1-6; D call uncertain. V lost 0 bases, J lost 0 bases, and 4 bases lay in between. Per the germline V gene, CDR1 is SGDLS and CDR2 is YYNGEE. The CDR3 is 15 residues long. Written as DNA, the CDR3 is TGTGCCAGCAGCGTAGGGAGCTCCTATAATTCACCCCTCCACTTT. It encodes CASSVGSSYNSPLHF. The whole variable domain, filled in from reference TRBV9 and TRBJ1-6, reads DSGVTQTPKHLITATGQRVTLRCSPRSGDLSVYWYQQSLDQGLQFLIQYYNGEERAKGNILERFSAQQFPDLHSELNLSSLELGDSALYFCASSVGSSYNSPLHFGNGTRLTVT.

The gene calls are TRBV5-4 and TRBJ2-7; D unresolved. V lost 7 bases and J lost 0, with 11 bases in between. In germline, CDR1 is SGHNT, CDR2 YYREEE (reference sequence). This CDR3 contains 13 residues. In nucleotides, the CDR3 is TGTGCCAGCTCCCCAGTGAACTCCTACGAGCAGTACTTC. Its protein product is CASSPVNSYEQYF.

This rearrangement joins TRBV5-6 to TRBJ2-7; D might be TRBD2 (5 bases). Germline V gives CDR1 SGHDT, CDR2 YYEEEE. CDR3 length: 14 residues. The V end was cut by 0 bases, the J end by 3 bases, with 10 bases between. CDR3 region: CASSLAGKNYEQYF. CDR3 sequence (DNA): TGTGCCAGCAGCTTGGCCGGGAAGAACTACGAGCAGTACTTC.

V gene TRBV19 combines with J gene TRBJ1-2; TRBD1 matches 9 bases. With V trimmed by 5 bases and J by 8 bases, 6 bases remained unmatched. The CDR3 consists of 13 residues. CDR1 is LNHDA, CDR2 SQIVND, per germline (reference sequence). The CDR3 protein is CASSYWDREGYTF. CDR3 in DNA: TGTGCCAGTAGTTATTGGGACAGGGAGGGCTACACCTTC.

The V and J genes are TRBV19 and TRBJ2-2; tentatively, D is TRBD1 (6 bases). Looked up from germline, CDR1 is LNHDA and CDR2 is SQIVND (reference sequence). Trimming removed 3 bases at V and 4 bases at J, with 12 bases between. The CDR3 length is 15 residues. The CDR3 loop is CASSMGADPTGELFF. Written as DNA, the CDR3 is TGTGCCAGTAGTATGGGGGCGGACCCCACCGGGGAGCTGTTTTTT.

The chain joins TRBV4-2 to TRBJ2-7, with 9 bases matching TRBD2. Per germline, CDR1 LGHNA and CDR2 YNFKEQ. This CDR3 region has 18 residues. V lost 0 bases, J lost 2 bases, and 11 bases stayed unmatched. CDR3 bases: TGTGCCAGCAGCCAAGATCGCCTCCCACTAGCGGGTGCCTACGAGCAGTACTTC. Its protein product is CASSQDRLPLAGAYEQYF.

V and J are TRBV2 and TRBJ2-5; 7 positions agree with TRBD1. Trimming took 2 bases from V and 1 from J; bases not matched to a gene: 4. From germline, CDR1 is SNHLY and CDR2 FYNNEI. CDR3 length equals 15 residues. The CDR3 coding sequence is TGTGCCAGCAGTGAACTTACAGGGGTCCAAGAGACCCAGTACTTC. Translated: CASSELTGVQETQYF.

This clone was counted a single time. The rearrangement links TRBV7-8 to TRBJ1-2; no clear D gene. CDR1 is SGHVS and CDR2 is FQNEAQ in the germline V gene. Trimming pared 5 bases from V and 2 bases from J, leaving 9 bases between. This CDR3 has 13 residues. The CDR3 sequence: CASSQTSNYGYTF. The DNA for the CDR3 is TGTGCCAGCAGCCAAACATCGAACTATGGCTACACCTTC.

The chain couples TRBV30 to TRBJ1-5; 7 positions match TRBD1. The CDR3 length is 15 residues. Germline assignment: CDR1 GTSNPN and CDR2 SVGIG (reference sequence). The junction had 8 bases not matched to a gene; V was cut back by 6 bases and J by 0 bases. The CDR3 DNA reads TGTGCCTGTGACAGGGACGACTATAGCAATCAGCCCCAGCATTTT. This sequence encodes CACDRDDYSNQPQHF.